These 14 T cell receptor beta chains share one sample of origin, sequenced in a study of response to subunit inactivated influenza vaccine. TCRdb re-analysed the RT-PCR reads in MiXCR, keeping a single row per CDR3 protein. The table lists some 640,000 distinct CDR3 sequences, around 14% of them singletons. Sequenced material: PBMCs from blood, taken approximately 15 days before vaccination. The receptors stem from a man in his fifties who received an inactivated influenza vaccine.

CDR3: CAISESVGVGNAEAFF. The CDR3 DNA is TGTGCCATCAGTGAGTCGGTAGGCGTCGGGAATGCTGAAGCTTTCTTT. This sequence joins TRBV10-3 and TRBJ1-1; D gene unclear. From germline, CDR1 is ENHRY and CDR2 SYGVKD. The CDR3 covers 16 residues. V lost 0 bases and J lost 6, with 17 bases in between.

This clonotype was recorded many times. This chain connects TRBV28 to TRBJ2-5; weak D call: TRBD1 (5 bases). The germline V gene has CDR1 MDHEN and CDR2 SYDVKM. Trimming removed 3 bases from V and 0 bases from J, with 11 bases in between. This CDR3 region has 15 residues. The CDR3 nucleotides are TGTGCCAGCAGTTTTTTTAGGGGCGACCAAGAGACCCAGTACTTC. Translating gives CASSFFRGDQETQYF.

The CDR3 sequence: CASSHVENYGYTF. The DNA of the CDR3 is TGTGCCAGCAGTCACGTCGAGAACTATGGCTACACCTTC. The rearrangement joins TRBV12-3 or TRBV12-4 to TRBJ1-2; D gene unclear. The CDR3 loop spans 13 amino acids. With 5 bases removed from V and 2 bases from J, the gap between germline ends came to 9 bases.

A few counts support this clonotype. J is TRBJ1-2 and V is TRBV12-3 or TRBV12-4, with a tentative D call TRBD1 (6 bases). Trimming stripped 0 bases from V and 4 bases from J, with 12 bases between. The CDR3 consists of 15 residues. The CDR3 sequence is CASSLAGGAGYGYTF. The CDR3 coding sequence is TGTGCCAGCAGTTTAGCCGGGGGCGCGGGCTATGGCTACACCTTC.

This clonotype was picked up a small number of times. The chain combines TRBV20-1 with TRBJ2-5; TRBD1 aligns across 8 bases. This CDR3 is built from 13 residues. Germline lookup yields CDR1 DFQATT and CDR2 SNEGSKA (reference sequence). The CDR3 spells CTLLDRVGGTQYF. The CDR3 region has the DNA TGCACCCTACTGGACAGGGTCGGGGGGACCCAGTACTTC.

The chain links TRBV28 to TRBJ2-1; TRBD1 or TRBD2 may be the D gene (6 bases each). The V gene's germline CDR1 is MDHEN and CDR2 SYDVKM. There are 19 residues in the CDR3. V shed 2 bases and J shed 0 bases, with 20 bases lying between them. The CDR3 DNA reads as TGTGCCAGCAGTTTAACCGGGACTCCAGACAGGAGCTCCTACAATGAGCAGTTCTTC. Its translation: CASSLTGTPDRSSYNEQFF.

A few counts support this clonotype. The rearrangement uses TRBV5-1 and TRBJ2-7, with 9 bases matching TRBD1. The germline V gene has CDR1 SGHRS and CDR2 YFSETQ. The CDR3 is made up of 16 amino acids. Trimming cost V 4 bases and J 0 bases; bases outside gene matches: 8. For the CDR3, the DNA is TGCGCCAGCAGCGCTAAGCCGGGACAGGGCTCCTACGAGCAGTACTTC. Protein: CASSAKPGQGSYEQYF.

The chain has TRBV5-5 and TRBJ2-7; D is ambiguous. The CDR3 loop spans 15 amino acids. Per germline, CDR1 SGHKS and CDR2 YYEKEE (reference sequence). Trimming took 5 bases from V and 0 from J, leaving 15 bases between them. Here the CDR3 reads CASSIVGGGSYEQYF. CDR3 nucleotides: TGTGCCAGCAGTATCGTGGGTGGCGGCTCCTACGAGCAGTACTTC.

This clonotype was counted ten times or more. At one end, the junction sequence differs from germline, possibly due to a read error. This chain's CDR3 is CASSLLMEHRQF. Written as DNA, the CDR3 is TGTGCCAGCAGTTTACTGATGGAGCATCGTCAATTC. The chain couples TRBV12-3 or TRBV12-4 to TRBJ1-2, with no clear D. The CDR3 contains 12 residues.

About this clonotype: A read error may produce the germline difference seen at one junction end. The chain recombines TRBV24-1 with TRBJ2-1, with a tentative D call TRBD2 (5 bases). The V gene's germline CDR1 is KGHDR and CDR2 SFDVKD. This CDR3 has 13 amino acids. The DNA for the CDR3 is TGTGCCACCAGTGAGGTACTAGGCGGTGAGCAGATCTTC. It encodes CATSEVLGGEQIF.

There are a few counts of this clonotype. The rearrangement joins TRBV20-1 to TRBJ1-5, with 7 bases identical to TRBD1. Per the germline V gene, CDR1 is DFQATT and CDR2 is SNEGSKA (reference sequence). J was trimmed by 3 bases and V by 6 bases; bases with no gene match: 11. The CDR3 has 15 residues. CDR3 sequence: CSAPRRDRHNQPQHF. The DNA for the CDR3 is TGCAGTGCCCCCCGTCGGGACAGACACAATCAGCCCCAGCATTTT.

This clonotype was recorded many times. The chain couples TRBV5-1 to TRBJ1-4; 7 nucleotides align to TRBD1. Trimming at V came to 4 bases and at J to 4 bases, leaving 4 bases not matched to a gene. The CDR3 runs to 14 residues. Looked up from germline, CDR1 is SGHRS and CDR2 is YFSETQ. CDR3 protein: CASSQGDYNEKLFF. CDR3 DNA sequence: TGCGCCAGCAGCCAGGGGGATTATAATGAAAAACTGTTTTTT.

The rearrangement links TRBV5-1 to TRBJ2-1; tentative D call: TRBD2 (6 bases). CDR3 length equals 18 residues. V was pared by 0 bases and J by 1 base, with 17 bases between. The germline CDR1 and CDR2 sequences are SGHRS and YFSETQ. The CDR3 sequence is CASSLATWRGRSYNEQFF. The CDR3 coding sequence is TGCGCCAGCAGCTTGGCCACTTGGAGGGGACGGTCCTACAATGAGCAGTTCTTC. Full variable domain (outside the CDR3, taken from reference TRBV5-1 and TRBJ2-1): KAGVTQTPRYLIKTRGQQVTLSCSPISGHRSVSWYQQTPGQGLQFLFEYFSETQRNKGNFPGRFSGRQFSNSRSEMNVSTLELGDSALYLCASSLATWRGRSYNEQFFGPGTRLTVL.

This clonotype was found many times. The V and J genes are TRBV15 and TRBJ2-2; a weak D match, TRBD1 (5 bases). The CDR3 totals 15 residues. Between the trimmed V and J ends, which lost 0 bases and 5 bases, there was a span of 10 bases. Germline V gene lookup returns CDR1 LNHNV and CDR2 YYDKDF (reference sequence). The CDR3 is CATSRDFRETGELFF. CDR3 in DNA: TGTGCCACCAGCAGAGATTTCAGGGAAACCGGGGAGCTGTTTTTT.